This TCR beta chain appears in the sequencing data of a study of cytomegalovirus exposure and HLA in healthy donors. Study-level background: An earlier analysis found some 100 million unique TCR beta sequences from approximately 190 million T cells.

The PCR ran on 60 Vbeta and 13 Jbeta primers. Libraries were prepared by immunoSEQ multiplex PCR; TCRdb keeps only in-frame clonotypes and omits some of them. The repertoire holds roughly 140,000 clones, with roughly four fifths as singletons. A note on this clone: Antigen unknown.

CDR1 is WNHNN and CDR2 is SYGVQD in the germline V gene (reference sequence). The CDR3 length is 14 residues. The trim removed 9 bases at V and 8 bases at J, leaving 10 bases unmatched. Study-level points and caveats: Previous analysis showed most TCR beta V segments were productive about 90% or about 30% of the time. Compared with the approximately 680-donor mean, an Asian-associated ancestry cluster reportedly had fewer N-insertions, according to a later analysis.

The chain couples TRBV10-1 to TRBJ2-1; 10 bases align to TRBD1. This sequence originates from a man between 40 and 49 years old in good health and CMV-seropositive. The material sequenced was PBMCs. CDR3 DNA: TGCGCCAGGGTGGGACAGGGGAAGGGGGATGAGCAGTTCTTC. Translated, it gives CARVGQGKGDEQFF.